Listed below are T cell receptor beta chains from one sample, sequenced in a study of OX40 agonist ivuxolimab in advanced cancers. Here immunoSEQ multiplex PCR was the method, and the copy in TCRdb shows in-frame clones only, minus some. The sample carries approximately 17,000 clones, just over 70% recorded once. The sequences come from CD4+ or CD8+ T cells sorted from blood, collected in a trial of the OX40 agonist ivuxolimab. These receptor sequences come from an adult with an advanced solid tumor such as melanoma, head and neck, liver or kidney cancer. Both conserved end residues are part of each CDR3. A D gene is named only where the DNA matches it firmly. Clone size is given for some rows only: seen once, a few or many times, or a class if the clone is expanded.

TRBV19	TRBD2	TRBJ2-1	15	NA	TGTGCCAGTACCCTCGGGACTAGCGGGCGCAATGAGCAGTTCTTC	CASTLGTSGRNEQFF
TRBV30	TRBD2	TRBJ2-3	14	few	TGTGCCTGGAGTGTACAACGGGGGGTGGATACGCAGTATTTT	CAWSVQRGVDTQYF
TRBV6-6	TRBD1	TRBJ2-7	15	NA	TGTGCCAGCAGTTACGCGGGACAGGAGGGAGACGAGCAGCACTTC	CASSYAGQEGDEQHF
TRBV11-3	NA	TRBJ1-1	13	NA	TGTGCCAGCAGCTTAGACCAGTACACTGAAGCTTTCTTT	CASSLDQYTEAFF
TRBV7-1	NA	TRBJ2-7	13	NA	TGTGCCAGCAGCTTAGTGAGCTCCTACGAGCAGTACTTC	CASSLVSSYEQYF
TRBV5-1	NA	TRBJ2-5	12	NA	TGCGCCAGCAGATGGTCGGAGGAGACCCAGTACTTC	CASRWSEETQYF
TRBV2	TRBD2	TRBJ2-3	16	NA	TGTGCCATCCTCCCCCGGGGGGGCCGGATTACAGATACGCAGTATTTT	CAILPRGGRITDTQYF
TRBV11-2	NA	TRBJ2-7	15	NA	TGTGCCAGCAGCTACCCTGAGAGGAGGGCCTACGAGCAGTACTTC	CASSYPERRAYEQYF
TRBV5-4	NA	TRBJ2-1	13	few	TGTGCCAGCAGCTCGGGATTTAACAATGAGCAGTTCTTC	CASSSGFNNEQFF
TRBV2	NA	TRBJ2-1	16	NA	TGTGCCAGCAGGGGGCGGGGGCGTAGCTCCTACAATGAGCAGTTCTTC	CASRGRGRSSYNEQFF
TRBV19	NA	TRBJ2-5	11	NA	TGTGCCAGCAGGACCCAAGAGACCCAGTACTTC	CASRTQETQYF
TRBV10-1	NA	TRBJ2-7	14	NA	TGCGCCAGCAGGCCCCCCGGGTCCACCTACGAGCAGTACTTC	CASRPPGSTYEQYF
TRBV2	NA	TRBJ1-2	13	few	TGTGCCAGCCTGGGACGGTTGGGCTATGGCTACACCTTC	CASLGRLGYGYTF
TRBV9	NA	TRBJ2-2	15	NA	TGTGCCAGCAGCCTTACGACAGTTCCGGAGGGGGAGCTGTTTTTT	CASSLTTVPEGELFF
TRBV15	NA	TRBJ1-2	15	NA	TGTGCCACCAGCCCATCCGGGGCAGAGAACTATGGCTACACCTTC	CATSPSGAENYGYTF
TRBV27	NA	TRBJ1-6	15	NA	TGTGCCAGCAGTTCAGGACAGCTATATAATTCACCCCTCCACTTT	CASSSGQLYNSPLHF
TRBV9	NA	TRBJ2-3	16	NA	TGTGCCAGCAGCGTAGATGGTGAGGTGGGCACAGATACGCAGTATTTT	CASSVDGEVGTDTQYF
TRBV13	TRBD1	TRBJ2-7	15	few	TGTGCCAGCAGCTTAGGCCGGGACAGGGGGTACGAGCAGTACTTC	CASSLGRDRGYEQYF
TRBV9	TRBD2	TRBJ2-7	14	NA	TGTGCCAGCAGCGCGCGGGAGCTCTCCTACGAGCAGTACTTC	CASSARELSYEQYF
TRBV4-1	TRBD2	TRBJ2-1	15	few	TGCGCCAGCAGCCAAGCGGGACTAGCGGACAATGAGCAGTTCTTC	CASSQAGLADNEQFF
TRBV7-9	TRBD1	TRBJ1-1	13	NA	TGTGCCAGCAGCTACGACAGGGGCCCTGAAGCTTTCTTT	CASSYDRGPEAFF
TRBV5-1	NA	TRBJ2-7	14	NA	TGCGCCAGCAGCTTTTATTCAGGGGCGGGCGAGCAGTACTTC	CASSFYSGAGEQYF
TRBV7-2	NA	TRBJ1-1	14	NA	TGTGCCAGCAGCTATACTGACAGTTGGGATGAAGCTTTCTTT	CASSYTDSWDEAFF
TRBV27	NA	TRBJ2-7	13	NA	TGTGCCAGCAGTTTAGGCAGGGTGGACGAGCAGTACTTC	CASSLGRVDEQYF
TRBV13	NA	TRBJ2-1	16	few	TGTGCCAGCAGCTTAGGCCGAGGGAGCTCCTACAATGAGCAGTTCTTC	CASSLGRGSSYNEQFF
TRBV5-6	NA	TRBJ2-7	14	NA	TGTGCCAGCAGCGGGAAGGGGAGCTCCTACGAGCAGTACTTC	CASSGKGSSYEQYF
TRBV5-6	TRBD2	TRBJ2-3	15	NA	TGTGCCAGCAGCTTAGGGGCTAGCGGTAAAGATACGCAGTATTTT	CASSLGASGKDTQYF
TRBV28	TRBD1	TRBJ2-5	14	few	TGTGCCAGCAGTCCGGACAGGGAATTGGAGACCCAGTACTTC	CASSPDRELETQYF
TRBV27	NA	TRBJ2-7	16	NA	TGTGCCAGCAGTTTCGTCCTCCGGGACTCTCAGGGCGAGCAGTACTTC	CASSFVLRDSQGEQYF
TRBV12-2	NA	TRBJ1-1	14	NA	TGTGCAAGTCGCTTAACAGGTTGGGGCACTGAAGCTTTCTTT	CASRLTGWGTEAFF
TRBV4-3	TRBD2	TRBJ2-3	15	NA	TGCGCCAGCAGCCTCTCCGGGGGGGGTTCAGATACGCAGTATTTT	CASSLSGGGSDTQYF
TRBV9	TRBD1	TRBJ2-5	17	NA	TGTGCCAGCAGCCCGAGAGGTCGGGACAGTTTCCAAGAGACCCAGTACTTC	CASSPRGRDSFQETQYF
TRBV10-3	TRBD1	TRBJ1-6	16	NA	TGTGCCATCAGTGACCCGGGACAGGGCGATAATTCACCCCTCCACTTT	CAISDPGQGDNSPLHF
TRBV2	NA	TRBJ2-7	15	medium-sized	TGTGCCAGCCCCCCCCGCGAGGGGTCCTCCTACGAGCAGTACTTC	CASPPREGSSYEQYF
TRBV28	NA	TRBJ1-5	12	NA	TGTGCCAGCAGTTTCTGGAATCAGCCCCAGCATTTT	CASSFWNQPQHF
TRBV2	NA	TRBJ2-3	15	NA	TGTGCCAGCAGTGAGGAGCGGTTCGGCACAGATACGCAGTATTTT	CASSEERFGTDTQYF